This T cell receptor beta chain was documented in a study of shared clonotypes between healthy human individuals. The table lists this clone with a few counts. Germline V gene sequence: CDR1 SGHAT, CDR2 FQNNGV. V shed 3 bases and J shed 5 bases, with 11 bases lying between them. The CDR3 covers 15 residues. Method: immunoSEQ multiplex PCR; TCRdb's copy keeps in-frame clones and lacks some. The sample carries 600,000 to 700,000 clones, 73% recorded once. This clonotype was sampled from a woman between 25 and 40 years old in good health. J is TRBJ1-6 and V is TRBV11-2; D not certain. Sample: memory CD4+ T cells sorted from blood. Subset noted: CD45RA-negative fraction. The CDR3 sequence: CASSLSVRNNSPLHF. CDR3 nucleotide sequence: TGTGCCAGCAGCTTGAGTGTACGGAATAATTCACCCCTCCACTTT. Supplemented by reference TRBV11-2 and TRBJ1-6, the full variable domain reads EAGVAQSPRYKIIEKRQSVAFWCNPISGHATLYWYQQILGQGPKLLIQFQNNGVVDDSQLPKDRFSAERLKGVDSTLKIQPAKLEDSAVYLCASSLSVRNNSPLHFGNGTRLTVT.